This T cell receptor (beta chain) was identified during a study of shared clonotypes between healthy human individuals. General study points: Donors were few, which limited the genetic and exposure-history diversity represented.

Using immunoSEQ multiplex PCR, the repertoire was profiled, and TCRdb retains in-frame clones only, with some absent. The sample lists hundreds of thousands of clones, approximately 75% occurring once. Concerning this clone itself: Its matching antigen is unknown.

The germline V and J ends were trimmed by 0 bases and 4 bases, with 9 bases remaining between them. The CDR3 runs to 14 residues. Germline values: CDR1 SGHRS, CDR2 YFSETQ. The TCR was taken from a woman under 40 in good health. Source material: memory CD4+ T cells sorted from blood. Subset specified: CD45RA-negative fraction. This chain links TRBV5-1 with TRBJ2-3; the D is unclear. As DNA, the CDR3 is TGCGCCAGCAGCTTGGGAAAGCCACCAGATACGCAGTATTTT. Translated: CASSLGKPPDTQYF.